This entry concerns a single TCR beta chain. This clonotype appeared many times. The target of this receptor is not known. Base-call qualities are not available, and no considerably larger clone is one nucleotide away. The data stem from a study of T cells in Graves' hyperthyroidism and ophthalmopathy (dated by TCRdb to about 2019). Looking at the study overall: Peripheral blood was collected at initial diagnosis, before any treatment. TCR V-J signatures able to tell the groups apart were searched for in a discovery cohort of 100 patients, of whom approximately 40 had Graves' ophthalmopathy and 57 had stable Graves' hyperthyroidism. Prospective prediction of ophthalmopathy was tested in an independent validation cohort consisting of 18 to 20 hyperthyroidism patients and approximately 16 patients who later progressed to ophthalmopathy. For training and testing, the 100 or so patients in the discovery cohort were randomly divided in a 7:3 ratio. The study also compared thyroid tissue and blood T-cell repertoires from about six Graves' hyperthyroidism patients. Once sampling was done, hyperthyroidism patients were given methimazole at a starting dose of 30 mg daily, whereas ophthalmopathy patients were given high-dose intravenous methylprednisolone. The paper reports TCR Vbeta CDR3 sequencing of some 140 peripheral blood samples: approximately 41 ophthalmopathy, roughly 80 hyperthyroidism and roughly 17 progressor patients.

TCR beta CDR3 regions were amplified from RNA transcripts. A first-round RT-PCR of the TCR CDR3 used the HTBI primer set with the Qiagen OneStep RT-PCR kit. The libraries were constructed in a second round of multiplex PCR and then size-selected and purified. Sequencing of the libraries was done on an Illumina HiSeq2000 using paired-end 100 bp reads. As for the authors' bioinformatics: SOAPnuke was used to process the raw data, throwing out any read that contained adapters or uncalled bases, had a mean Phred below 15, or lacked an exact constant-primer or identifier match. COPE v1.2.5 was used to merge high-quality paired reads, and clonotypes were defined as unique nucleotide sequences. MiTCR v1.1 was used to align the clonotypes against IMGT TRBV, TRBD and TRBJ reference segments. Only V-J combinations with frequency above 0.0001, covering about 99% of repertoires, were analysed. The TCS score was defined as the ratio of F50 (clonal expansion) to E x V (chaos), calculated using BLOSUM62-based TCRdist between CDR3 peptides within each V-J. Welch's t-statistics and random forest reduced around 550 V-J features to about 12, which were used in a naive Bayes classifier (R e1071). TCRdb reanalyzed the raw reads on its own, using fastp at Q25 for trimming and MiXCR for clone calling, and kept in-frame beta chains. Each entry merges the rows of one CDR3 protein and shows their most common DNA and genes. The V and J calls were determined by TCRdb, not by the authors. The sample table records about 300,000 distinct CDR3 sequences; 15% to 20% of these occur just once. The ten top clones hold approximately 37% of the sample.

Moderately to severely active disease, a Clinical Activity Score of at least 3, a NOSPECS grade of at least 4, and a duration under 3 months were present in ophthalmopathy patients. Patients with uncontrolled infections, other autoimmune diseases, pregnancy or lactation were excluded. Diagnoses were established on the basis of clinical symptoms, serum thyroxine and TRAb, thyroid ultrasound, and orbital computed tomography. Ficoll-Paque density gradient centrifugation was used to isolate PBMCs from about 9 ml of fresh peripheral blood. Total RNA was extracted with Trizol reagent, and quality was checked on an Agilent 2100 Bioanalyzer. The CDR3 covers 13 residues, taking in both the cysteine and the phenylalanine. CDR3 DNA is the only sequence kept; it has 39 bases, read in frame from the first base. V lost 8 bases and J lost 1 base; the stretch between them is 11 bases long. CDR1 and CDR2 are read off the germline V gene as ENHRY and SYGVKD.

Broad study findings and their caveats: During validation, the model predicted progression to ophthalmopathy a median of around six months ahead of onset, with approximately 71% sensitivity and 72% to 85% specificity. In cross-validation, a model built on a 13 V-J signature told ophthalmopathy apart from stable hyperthyroidism with approximately 90% sensitivity and 81% to 82% specificity, and in testing the same model reached 80%/75%. Most expanded thyroid clonotypes (frequency above 0.001) were also found in blood, which suggests that blood repertoires may mirror thyroid immune responses. No statistical method was used to fix the sample size in advance, and group allocation was not hidden from the investigators.

This clonotype was obtained from a man between 45 and 60 years old with Graves' ophthalmopathy. This chain joins TRBV10-3 to TRBJ1-1, and perhaps TRBD1 as D gene, on 5 matching bases. The sample taken for sequencing was blood. The nucleotide sequence reads TGTGCCATCTCTGGGACGGGGAACACTGAAGCTTTCTTT. It specifies CAISGTGNTEAFF.